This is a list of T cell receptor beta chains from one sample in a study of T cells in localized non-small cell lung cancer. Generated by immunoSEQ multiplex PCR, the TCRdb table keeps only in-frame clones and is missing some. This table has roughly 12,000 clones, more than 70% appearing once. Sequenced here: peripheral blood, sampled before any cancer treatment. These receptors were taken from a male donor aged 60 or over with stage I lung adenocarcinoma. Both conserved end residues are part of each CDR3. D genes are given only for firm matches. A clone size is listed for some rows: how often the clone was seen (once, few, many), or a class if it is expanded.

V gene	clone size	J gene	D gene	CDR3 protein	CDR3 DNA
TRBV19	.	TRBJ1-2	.	CASSRRQNYGYTF	TGTGCCAGTAGTAGGAGACAGAACTATGGCTACACCTTC
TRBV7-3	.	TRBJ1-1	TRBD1	CASSSQPGQEAFF	TGTGCCAGCAGCTCTCAACCGGGACAGGAAGCTTTCTTT
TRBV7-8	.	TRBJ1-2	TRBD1	CASSPSGTAFSRLYGYTF	TGTGCCAGCAGCCCCTCCGGGACAGCGTTCTCTCGGCTCTATGGCTACACCTTC
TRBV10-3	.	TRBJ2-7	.	CAISGGDEQYF	TGTGCCATCAGTGGGGGGGACGAGCAGTACTTC
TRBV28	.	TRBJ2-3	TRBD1	CASRSTGITDTQYF	TGTGCCAGCAGATCGACAGGGATCACAGATACGCAGTATTTT
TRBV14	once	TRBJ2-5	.	CASSQDPGGQETQYF	TGTGCCAGCAGCCAAGATCCAGGCGGCCAAGAGACCCAGTACTTC
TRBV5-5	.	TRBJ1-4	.	CASSSGAIGAFNEKLFF	TGTGCCAGCAGCTCGGGCGCAATCGGGGCCTTTAATGAAAAACTGTTTTTT
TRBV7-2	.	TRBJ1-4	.	CASSSLQDGEKLFF	TGTGCCAGCAGCTCGCTGCAGGATGGTGAAAAACTGTTTTTT
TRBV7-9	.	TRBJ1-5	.	CASSFGGNNQPQHF	TGTGCCAGCAGCTTTGGGGGGAACAATCAGCCCCAGCATTTT
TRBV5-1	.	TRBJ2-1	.	CASGGSYSYNEQFF	TGCGCCAGCGGTGGGAGTTACTCCTACAATGAGCAGTTCTTC
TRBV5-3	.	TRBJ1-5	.	CARSLAILGDFQPQHF	TGTGCCAGAAGCTTGGCCATCTTAGGGGATTTTCAGCCCCAGCATTTT
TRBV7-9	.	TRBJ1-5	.	CASSFSETNQPQHF	TGTGCCAGCAGCTTCTCGGAGACCAATCAGCCCCAGCATTTT
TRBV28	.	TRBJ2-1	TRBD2	CASSSPGLAGGSEQFF	TGTGCCAGCAGTTCTCCGGGACTAGCGGGAGGGTCGGAGCAGTTCTTC
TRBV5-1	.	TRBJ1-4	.	CASSFGTAGNEKLFF	TGCGCCAGCAGCTTCGGGACGGCTGGGAATGAAAAACTGTTTTTT
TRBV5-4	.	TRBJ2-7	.	CASSLRGNVGEQYF	TGTGCCAGCAGCTTGAGGGGGAACGTTGGGGAGCAGTACTTC
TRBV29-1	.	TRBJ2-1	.	CSVLTSPTGEQFF	TGCAGCGTTTTAACTAGCCCCACGGGGGAGCAGTTCTTC
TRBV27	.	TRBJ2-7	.	CASRGTAGYEQYF	TGTGCCAGCAGGGGTACGGCGGGCTACGAGCAGTACTTC
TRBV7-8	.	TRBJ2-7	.	CASSPHIATGYYEQYF	TGTGCCAGCAGCCCCCACATCGCCACCGGGTACTACGAGCAGTACTTC
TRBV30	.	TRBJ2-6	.	CAWSVRVTGANVLTF	TGTGCCTGGAGTGTGCGGGTCACTGGGGCCAACGTCCTGACTTTC
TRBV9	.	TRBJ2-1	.	CASSAQGNHRRTGQFF	TGTGCCAGCAGCGCCCAGGGGAACCACCGGCGGACTGGGCAGTTCTTC
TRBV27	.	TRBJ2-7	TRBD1	CASGGTGRYEQYF	TGTGCCAGCGGGGGGACAGGGAGATACGAGCAGTACTTC
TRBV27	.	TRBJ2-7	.	CASSRIPPYEQYF	TGTGCCAGCAGTAGGATCCCACCCTACGAGCAGTACTTC
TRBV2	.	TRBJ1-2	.	CASSLAASSYGYTF	TGTGCCAGCAGTTTGGCGGCCTCAAGCTATGGCTACACCTTC
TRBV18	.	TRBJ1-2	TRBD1	CASSRPRDRGLSYGYTF	TGTGCCAGCTCACGACCCCGGGACAGGGGGCTTAGCTATGGCTACACCTTC
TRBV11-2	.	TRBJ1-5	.	CASSEYGNQPQHF	TGTGCCAGCAGCGAGTACGGGAATCAGCCCCAGCATTTT
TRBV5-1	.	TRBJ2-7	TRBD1	CASSLLGQGNYEQYF	TGCGCCAGCAGCTTGCTCGGACAGGGGAACTACGAGCAGTACTTC
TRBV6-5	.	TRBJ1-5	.	CASRKDSNQPQHF	TGTGCCAGCAGGAAAGATAGCAATCAGCCCCAGCATTTT
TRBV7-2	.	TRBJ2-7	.	CASSPIGGEQYF	TGTGCCAGCAGCCCCATCGGGGGCGAGCAGTACTTC
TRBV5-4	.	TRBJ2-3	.	CASRAGRDTDTQYF	TGTGCCAGCAGGGCGGGGCGTGACACAGATACGCAGTATTTT
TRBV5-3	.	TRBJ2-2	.	CASSLKTGRSGELFF	TGTGCCAGCAGCCTTAAGACGGGCCGGAGCGGGGAGCTGTTTTTT
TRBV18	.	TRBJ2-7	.	CASSPNNADEQYF	TGTGCCAGCTCACCCAATAACGCGGACGAGCAGTACTTC
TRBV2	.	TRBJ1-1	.	CASSTGFLTTEAFF	TGTGCCAGCAGTACAGGGTTTTTGACCACTGAAGCTTTCTTT
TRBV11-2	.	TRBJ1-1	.	CASSPMPRDTEAFF	TGTGCCAGCAGTCCCATGCCCCGGGACACTGAAGCTTTCTTT
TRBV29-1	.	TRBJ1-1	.	CSVSTSLNTEAFF	TGCAGCGTTTCCACGTCCCTGAACACTGAAGCTTTCTTT
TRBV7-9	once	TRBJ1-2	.	CASSLTPVRQNGYTF	TGTGCCAGCAGCTTAACCCCCGTCAGGCAGAATGGCTACACCTTC
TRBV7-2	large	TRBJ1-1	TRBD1	CASSLVGTGTGTEAFF	TGTGCCAGCAGCTTAGTTGGGACAGGGACGGGCACTGAAGCTTTCTTT
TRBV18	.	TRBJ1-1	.	CASSSLGDTEAFF	TGTGCCAGCTCCTCTCTAGGGGACACTGAAGCTTTCTTT
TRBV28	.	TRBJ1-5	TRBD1	CASSPRGRVQPQHF	TGTGCCAGCAGCCCCAGGGGGCGCGTTCAGCCCCAGCATTTT
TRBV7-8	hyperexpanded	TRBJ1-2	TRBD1	CASNDGTVFFGYTF	TGTGCCAGCAACGACGGGACAGTATTTTTTGGCTACACCTTC
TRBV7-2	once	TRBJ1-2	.	CASSLASGTAYGYTF	TGTGCCAGCAGCCTCGCCTCCGGGACGGCCTATGGCTACACCTTC
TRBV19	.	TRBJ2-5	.	CASSPDPRGTQYF	TGTGCCAGTAGTCCTGACCCCAGAGGGACCCAGTACTTC
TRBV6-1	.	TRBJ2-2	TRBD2	CASSVVSGSNGELFF	TGTGCCAGCAGTGTTGTTAGCGGGAGTAACGGGGAGCTGTTTTTT
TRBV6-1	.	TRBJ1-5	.	CASTRTASRDQPQHF	TGTGCCTCCACGAGGACAGCCTCCCGGGATCAGCCCCAGCATTTT
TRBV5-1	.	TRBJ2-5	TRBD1	CASSGGTGGYQETQYF	TGCGCCAGCAGCGGGGGGACAGGGGGCTATCAAGAGACCCAGTACTTC
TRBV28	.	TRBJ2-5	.	CASSLPVQRGETQYF	TGTGCCAGCAGTCTCCCCGTACAGAGAGGGGAGACCCAGTACTTC
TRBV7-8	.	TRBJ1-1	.	CASLKAEVNTEAFF	TGTGCCAGCCTTAAGGCGGAGGTGAACACTGAAGCTTTCTTT
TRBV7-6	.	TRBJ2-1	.	CASSLGVVYYNEQFF	TGTGCCAGCAGCTTAGGGGTCGTGTACTACAATGAGCAGTTCTTC
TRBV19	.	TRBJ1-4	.	CASRRRSINEKLFF	TGTGCCAGTAGACGACGGAGCATAAATGAAAAACTGTTTTTT
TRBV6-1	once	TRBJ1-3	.	CATRGREESGNTIYF	TGTGCCACCAGGGGCAGGGAGGAAAGTGGAAACACCATATATTTT
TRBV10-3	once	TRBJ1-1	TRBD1	CAIRRDSRGATAEAFF	TGTGCCATAAGGAGGGACAGTAGGGGGGCGACCGCTGAAGCTTTCTTT